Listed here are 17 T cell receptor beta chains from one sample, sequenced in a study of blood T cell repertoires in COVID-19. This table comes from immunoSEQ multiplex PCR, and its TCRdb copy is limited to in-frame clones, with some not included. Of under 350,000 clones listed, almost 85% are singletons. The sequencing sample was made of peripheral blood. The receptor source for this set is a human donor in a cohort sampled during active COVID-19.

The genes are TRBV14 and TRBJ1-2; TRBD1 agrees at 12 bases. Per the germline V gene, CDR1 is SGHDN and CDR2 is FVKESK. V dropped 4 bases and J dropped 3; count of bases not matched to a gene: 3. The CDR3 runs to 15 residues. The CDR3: CASSLGTGGYYGYTF. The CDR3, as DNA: TGTGCCAGCAGCCTAGGGACAGGGGGCTACTATGGCTACACCTTC.

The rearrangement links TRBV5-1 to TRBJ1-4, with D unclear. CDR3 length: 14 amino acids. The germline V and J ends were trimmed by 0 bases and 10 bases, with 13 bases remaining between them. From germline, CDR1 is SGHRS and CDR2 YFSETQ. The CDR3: CASSLAREGGKLFF. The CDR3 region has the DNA TGCGCCAGCAGCTTGGCTCGGGAAGGAGGAAAACTGTTTTTT.

The CDR3 DNA follows: TGTGCCAGTAGTATCCACAGGGGAGACAACTATGGCTACACCTTC. The encoded protein is CASSIHRGDNYGYTF. The chain links TRBV19 to TRBJ1-2, with 7 bases fitting TRBD1. The CDR3 is 15 amino acids. Trimming at V came to 3 bases and at J to 2 bases, leaving 6 bases not matched to a gene. Per germline, CDR1 LNHDA and CDR2 SQIVND (reference sequence).

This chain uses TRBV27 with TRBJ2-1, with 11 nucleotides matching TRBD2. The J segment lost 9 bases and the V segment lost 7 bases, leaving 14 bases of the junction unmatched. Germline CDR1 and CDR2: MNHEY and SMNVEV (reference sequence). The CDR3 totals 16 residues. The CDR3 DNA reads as TGTGCCAGCATGGCAGACCGACTAGCGGGGAGTTCTGAGCAGTTCTTC. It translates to CASMADRLAGSSEQFF.

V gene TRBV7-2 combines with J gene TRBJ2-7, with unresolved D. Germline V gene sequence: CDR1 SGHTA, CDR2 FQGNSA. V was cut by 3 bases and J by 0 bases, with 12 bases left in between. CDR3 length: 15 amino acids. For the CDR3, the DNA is TGTGCCAGCAGCTTCGCTCGCGGCCGCTCCTACGAGCAGTACTTC. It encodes CASSFARGRSYEQYF.

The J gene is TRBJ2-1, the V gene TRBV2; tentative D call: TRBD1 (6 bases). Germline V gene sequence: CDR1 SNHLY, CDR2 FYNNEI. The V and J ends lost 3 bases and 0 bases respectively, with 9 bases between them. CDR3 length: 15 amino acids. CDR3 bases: TGTGCCAGCAGTGACGAGGACAGCTCCTACAATGAGCAGTTCTTC. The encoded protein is CASSDEDSSYNEQFF.

CDR3 nucleotide sequence: TGTGCCAGCAGCAGCGACGGCGCCAAAAACATTCAGTACTTC. Protein: CASSSDGAKNIQYF. The gene calls are TRBV11-2 and TRBJ2-4; D remains ambiguous. Germline lookup yields CDR1 SGHAT and CDR2 FQNNGV. The CDR3 extends over 14 amino acids. Trimming pared 5 bases from V and 1 base from J, leaving 9 bases between.

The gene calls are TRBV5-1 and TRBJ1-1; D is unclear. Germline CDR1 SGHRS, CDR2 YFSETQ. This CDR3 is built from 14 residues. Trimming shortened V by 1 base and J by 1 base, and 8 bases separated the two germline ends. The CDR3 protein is CASSLTVPNTEAFF. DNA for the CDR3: TGCGCCAGCAGCTTGACAGTCCCGAACACTGAAGCTTTCTTT.

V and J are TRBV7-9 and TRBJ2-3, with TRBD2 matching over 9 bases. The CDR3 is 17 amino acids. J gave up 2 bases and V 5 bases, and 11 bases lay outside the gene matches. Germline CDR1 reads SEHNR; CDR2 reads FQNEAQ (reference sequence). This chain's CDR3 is CASSQKAGTSTTDTQYF. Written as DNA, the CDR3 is TGTGCCAGCAGCCAAAAGGCCGGGACTAGCACCACAGATACGCAGTATTTT.

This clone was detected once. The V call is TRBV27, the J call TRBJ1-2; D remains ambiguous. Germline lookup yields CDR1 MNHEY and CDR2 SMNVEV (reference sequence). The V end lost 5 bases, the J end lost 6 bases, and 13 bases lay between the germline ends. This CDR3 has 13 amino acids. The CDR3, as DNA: TGTGCCAGCAGTACCAGACGGGAAAATGGCTACACCTTC. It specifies CASSTRRENGYTF.

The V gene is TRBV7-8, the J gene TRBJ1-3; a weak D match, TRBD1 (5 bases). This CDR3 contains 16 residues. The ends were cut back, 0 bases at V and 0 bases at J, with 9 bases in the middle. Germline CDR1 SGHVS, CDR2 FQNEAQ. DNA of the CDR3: TGTGCCAGCAGCTTAGCCGACAGAACCTCTGGAAACACCATATATTTT. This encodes CASSLADRTSGNTIYF.

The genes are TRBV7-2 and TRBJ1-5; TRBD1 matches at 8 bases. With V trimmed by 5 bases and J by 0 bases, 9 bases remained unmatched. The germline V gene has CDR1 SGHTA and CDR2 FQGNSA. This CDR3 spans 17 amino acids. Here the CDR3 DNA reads TGTGCCAGCAGCCCGCGGACAGGGCGATATAGCAATCAGCCCCAGCATTTT. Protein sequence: CASSPRTGRYSNQPQHF.

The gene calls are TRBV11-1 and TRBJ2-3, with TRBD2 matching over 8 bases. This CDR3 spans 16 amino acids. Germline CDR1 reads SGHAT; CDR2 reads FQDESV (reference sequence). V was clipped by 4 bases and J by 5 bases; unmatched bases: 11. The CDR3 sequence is CASSSGTSGARDTQYF. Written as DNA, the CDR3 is TGTGCCAGCAGCTCCGGTACTAGCGGCGCAAGAGATACGCAGTATTTT.

The CDR3: CSASLTNTEAFF. CDR3 in DNA: TGCAGTGCTAGTCTCACTAACACTGAAGCTTTCTTT. V gene TRBV20-1 combines with J gene TRBJ1-1; no clear D. Trimming stripped 3 bases from V and 2 bases from J, with 7 bases between. There are 12 residues in the CDR3. Germline values: CDR1 DFQATT, CDR2 SNEGSKA (reference sequence).

CDR3 protein: CASSLGLADNTGELFF. CDR3 sequence (DNA): TGCGCCAGCAGCCTGGGACTAGCGGACAACACCGGGGAGCTGTTTTTT. The chain carries TRBV4-1 and TRBJ2-2; 11 nucleotides match TRBD2. V was pared by 4 bases and J by 2 bases, with 3 bases of the junction left unmatched. This CDR3 is 16 amino acids long. Germline loops: CDR1 MGHRA, CDR2 YSYEKL.

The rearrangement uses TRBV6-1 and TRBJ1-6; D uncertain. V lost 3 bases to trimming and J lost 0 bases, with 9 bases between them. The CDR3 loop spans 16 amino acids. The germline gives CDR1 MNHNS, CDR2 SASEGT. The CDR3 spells CASSDLASSYNSPLHF. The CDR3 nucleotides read TGTGCCAGCAGTGATCTTGCGAGCTCCTATAATTCACCCCTCCACTTT.

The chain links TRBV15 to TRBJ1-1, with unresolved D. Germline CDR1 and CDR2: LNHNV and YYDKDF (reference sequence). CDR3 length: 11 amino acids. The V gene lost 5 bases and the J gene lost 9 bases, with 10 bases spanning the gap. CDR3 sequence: CATSLMSKAFF. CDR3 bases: TGTGCCACCAGCCTCATGAGTAAAGCTTTCTTT. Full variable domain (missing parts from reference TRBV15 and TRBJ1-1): DAMVIQNPRYQVTQFGKPVTLSCSQTLNHNVMYWYQQKSSQAPKLLFHYYDKDFNNEADTPDNFQSRRPNTSFCFLDIRSPGLGDTAMYLCATSLMSKAFFGQGTRLTVV.